A single sample gave rise to the 30 T cell receptor beta chains below, sequenced in a study of PD-L1 blockade in urothelial cancer (dated by TCRdb to the late 2010s). Library method: the immunoSEQ multiplex PCR assay. The clones in this table, taken by TCRdb from immuneACCESS, are in-frame only. Not every clone is retained; where verified, under half of the shortfall comes from an unresolved V gene, and the cause of the rest is unknown. Within this sample are approximately 30,000 clones, with 75% to 90% of them counted one time only. The biggest ten clones account for approximately 2.2% of the sample. Sequenced here: PBMCs, sampled around atezolizumab (anti-PD-L1) treatment. These receptors all stem from a middle-aged man with urothelial cancer.

This chain uses TRBV14 with TRBJ1-6; no clear D gene. The CDR3 runs 16 residues. The ends were cut back, 0 bases at V and 7 bases at J, with 13 bases in the middle. From germline, CDR1 is SGHDN and CDR2 FVKESK. The CDR3 sequence is CASSQDFGRVNSPLHF. The CDR3, as DNA: TGTGCCAGCAGCCAAGATTTTGGGAGGGTAAATTCACCCCTCCACTTT.

The V and J genes are TRBV19 and TRBJ1-5, with TRBD1 as a possible D gene (5 bases). CDR3 size: 18 residues. From germline, CDR1 is LNHDA and CDR2 SQIVND (reference sequence). Trimming removed 4 bases from V and 3 bases from J, with 22 bases in between. The CDR3 DNA reads TGTGCCAGTAGTAAGGCCCCCCCTTCAGGGTACTCCAATCAGCCCCAGCATTTT. Translated, it gives CASSKAPPSGYSNQPQHF.

The J gene is TRBJ1-2, the V gene TRBV19, with D possibly TRBD1 on 5 matching bases. The CDR3 covers 14 residues. The germline gives CDR1 LNHDA, CDR2 SQIVND (reference sequence). The V end lost 0 bases, the J end lost 6 bases, and 11 bases lay between the germline ends. CDR3 amino acids: CASSIELGADGYTF. CDR3 coding DNA: TGTGCCAGTAGTATAGAATTAGGGGCGGATGGCTACACCTTC. Supplemented by reference TRBV19 and TRBJ1-2, the full variable domain reads DGGITQSPKYLFRKEGQNVTLSCEQNLNHDAMYWYRQDPGQGLRLIYYSQIVNDFQKGDIAEGYSVSREKKESFPLTVTSAQKNPTAFYLCASSIELGADGYTFGSGTRLTVV.

In this sample, this clone turned up a few times. The chain joins TRBV9 to TRBJ1-3; 7 bases are shared with TRBD1. This CDR3 has 15 residues. CDR1 SGDLS and CDR2 YYNGEE come from the germline V gene. The V and J ends lost 4 bases and 4 bases, in that order; junction bases with no gene match: 8. The CDR3 coding sequence is TGTGCCAGCAGCACACAAATGGGACAGGGAAACACCATATATTTT. Amino acid sequence: CASSTQMGQGNTIYF. Full variable domain (outside the CDR3, taken from reference TRBV9 and TRBJ1-3): DSGVTQTPKHLITATGQRVTLRCSPRSGDLSVYWYQQSLDQGLQFLIQYYNGEERAKGNILERFSAQQFPDLHSELNLSSLELGDSALYFCASSTQMGQGNTIYFGEGSWLTVV.

The chain links TRBV27 to TRBJ1-2, with D perhaps TRBD1 (5 bases). The ends were cut back, 2 bases at V and 5 bases at J, with 12 bases in the middle. The CDR3 loop spans 14 amino acids. CDR1 is MNHEY and CDR2 is SMNVEV in the germline V gene (reference sequence). CDR3 bases: TGTGCCAGCAGTTTACAGGGAAATGGTTATGGCTACACCTTC. This encodes CASSLQGNGYGYTF.

This clone was recorded once. This sequence joins TRBV5-5 and TRBJ2-7, with 7 positions matching TRBD1. The germline gives CDR1 SGHKS, CDR2 YYEKEE (reference sequence). V lost 0 bases, J lost 2 bases, and 2 bases stayed unmatched. The CDR3 runs to 14 residues. The CDR3 bases are TGTGCCAGCAGCTTGGCTAGGGGGCCCTACGAGCAGTACGTC. Its translation: CASSLARGPYEQYV.

This chain uses TRBV5-1 with TRBJ2-3; unclear D gene. This CDR3 has 13 amino acids. Trimming took off 0 bases at V and 5 bases at J, with 7 bases between the two ends. Germline CDR1 and CDR2: SGHRS and YFSETQ. DNA of the CDR3: TGCGCCAGCAGCTTGGGTACGGGAGATACGCAGTATTTT. The encoded protein is CASSLGTGDTQYF.

The count of this clone is one. The rearrangement links TRBV7-9 to TRBJ1-2, with D unresolved. The V gene's germline CDR1 is SEHNR and CDR2 FQNEAQ (reference sequence). The CDR3 spans 13 residues. The V gene lost 4 bases and the J gene lost 4 bases, with 10 bases spanning the gap. In nucleotides, the CDR3 is TGTGCCAGCAGCTCGTCAGGCTCCTATGGCTACACCTTC. Amino acids: CASSSSGSYGYTF.

This clone was observed once. This sequence joins TRBV2 and TRBJ2-5; D is perhaps TRBD1 (6 bases). Germline V gene lookup returns CDR1 SNHLY and CDR2 FYNNEI. This CDR3 has 14 residues. V was clipped by 4 bases and J by 3 bases, with 12 bases between them. DNA for the CDR3: TGTGCCAGCAGTGTGAGGCAGGGGAAAGAGACCCAGTACTTC. This translates into CASSVRQGKETQYF.

V is TRBV10-3 and J is TRBJ2-7, with a weak D call TRBD2 (6 bases). The germline V gene encodes CDR1 ENHRY and CDR2 SYGVKD. Trimming took off 8 bases at V and 3 bases at J, with 11 bases between the two ends. The CDR3 totals 12 residues. This CDR3 is CAIPTGDYEQYV. The CDR3 nucleotides are TGTGCCATCCCGACGGGAGACTACGAGCAGTACGTC.

This chain connects TRBV7-2 to TRBJ1-3, with 7 bases fitting TRBD1. From germline, CDR1 is SGHTA and CDR2 FQGNSA. The CDR3 has 16 residues. Trimming at V came to 6 bases and at J to 9 bases, leaving 17 bases not matched to a gene. The CDR3 nucleotides are TGTGCCAGCAGACCAACAGGGGTGCTAACCGGACGCACCATATATTTT. Translation: CASRPTGVLTGRTIYF.

V gene TRBV4-2 combines with J gene TRBJ2-4, with D unclear. V lost 0 bases, J lost 1 base, and 10 bases lay in between. The CDR3 totals 16 residues. Germline CDR1 is LGHNA and CDR2 is YNFKEQ. The chain's CDR3 is CASSQEKSLAKNIQYF. CDR3 sequence (DNA): TGTGCCAGCAGCCAAGAAAAATCATTGGCCAAAAACATTCAGTACTTC.

The V gene is TRBV6-4, the J gene TRBJ2-3, with 7 bases matching TRBD2. CDR1 is MRHNA, CDR2 SNTAGT, per germline. V shed 2 bases, J shed 1 base, and the junction held 0 bases outside the gene matches. The CDR3 consists of 14 residues. CDR3 coding DNA: TGTGCCAGCAGTGACCGGGGGGGCACAGATACGCAGTATTTT. It codes for CASSDRGGTDTQYF.

A single count supports this clone. In DNA form, the CDR3 reads TGTGCCAGCAGCCTAAAGGGGATCACTGAAGCTTTCTTT. It yields the protein CASSLKGITEAFF. The rearrangement uses TRBV16 and TRBJ1-1; a weak D match, TRBD1 (5 bases). With 4 bases removed from V and 4 bases from J, the gap between germline ends came to 10 bases. CDR1 is KGHSY, CDR2 FQNENV, per germline. This CDR3 contains 13 residues.

V and J are TRBV7-9 and TRBJ1-6, with TRBD1 matching 8 bases. J lost 9 bases, V lost 6 bases, and 4 bases had no gene match. Germline V lookup: CDR1 SEHNR, CDR2 FQNEAQ (reference sequence). The CDR3 sequence is 13 residues long. CDR3 protein: CASSRQGTSPLHF. The DNA for the CDR3 is TGTGCCAGCAGTCGACAGGGGACTTCACCCCTCCACTTT.

The chain employs TRBV7-6 and TRBJ1-2, with D perhaps matching TRBD1 (6 bases). Germline V gene data show CDR1 as SGHVS and CDR2 as FNYEAQ. The CDR3 is 14 amino acids. Between the trimmed V and J ends, which lost 5 bases and 7 bases, there was a span of 17 bases. The CDR3 region is CASSRRAGDGGYTF. The CDR3 region has the DNA TGTGCCAGCAGCCGTCGGGCAGGGGATGGTGGCTACACCTTC.

The CDR3 DNA reads as TGTGCCAGTAGCCCAAGGGACAGAACTAACTATGGCTACACCTTC. Protein: CASSPRDRTNYGYTF. The chain links TRBV19 to TRBJ1-2; 7 bases fit TRBD1. The CDR3 has 15 amino acids. The germline CDR1 and CDR2 sequences are LNHDA and SQIVND (reference sequence). Unmatched junction bases numbered 7, after V lost 6 bases and J lost 0 bases.

This clone was seen only a few times. The CDR3 nucleotides read TGTGCCAGCAGCTTGTCGTCCGGGAACACTGAAGCTTTCTTT. Protein: CASSLSSGNTEAFF. This chain links TRBV5-4 with TRBJ1-1, with D hard to call. CDR3 size: 14 residues. V was cut by 1 base and J by 1 base, with 8 bases left in between. CDR1 and CDR2 (germline): SGHNT, YYREEE (reference sequence).

The chain employs TRBV6-1 and TRBJ1-5; no clear D. Germline lookup yields CDR1 MNHNS and CDR2 SASEGT. Trimming removed 1 base from V and 6 bases from J, with 13 bases in between. The CDR3 covers 15 residues. The CDR3, as DNA: TGTGCCAGCAGTGAAGGAAGCTTATCGCGTCAGCCCCAGCATTTT. As protein: CASSEGSLSRQPQHF.

This clone was detected only once. The chain employs TRBV19 and TRBJ2-1, with a possible D match to TRBD1 (7 bases). Trimming took off 6 bases at V and 5 bases at J, with 26 bases between the two ends. The CDR3 totals 18 residues. From germline, CDR1 is LNHDA and CDR2 SQIVND (reference sequence). CDR3 sequence: CASSRRGTQGSANNEQFF. CDR3 coding DNA: TGTGCCAGTAGCAGGAGGGGCACACAGGGGTCGGCCAACAATGAGCAGTTCTTC.

The J gene is TRBJ1-6, the V gene TRBV7-2; 7 bases line up with TRBD1. J gave up 1 base and V 5 bases, and 5 bases lay outside the gene matches. The CDR3 runs to 16 residues. Germline assignment: CDR1 SGHTA and CDR2 FQGNSA. The CDR3, as DNA: TGTGCCAGCAGCCCGACGACAGGGTCCTATAATTCACCCCTCCACTTT. Translation gives CASSPTTGSYNSPLHF.

V gene TRBV6-6 combines with J gene TRBJ1-1, with D unclear. Germline values: CDR1 MNHNY, CDR2 SVGAGI (reference sequence). V shed 6 bases and J shed 7 bases, with 9 bases lying between them. This CDR3 has 11 amino acids. The CDR3 coding sequence is TGTGCCAGCAGGGCACGATATGAAGCTTTCTTT. Protein sequence: CASRARYEAFF.

The rearrangement links TRBV5-6 to TRBJ2-5, with 8 bases fitting TRBD1. Losses at the gene ends were 4 bases for V and 4 bases for J; bases not matched to a gene: 6. Germline CDR1 and CDR2: SGHDT and YYEEEE. The CDR3 has 14 amino acids. The CDR3 nucleotides are TGTGCCAGCAGCCGCTGGACAGGGAGAGAGACCCAGTACTTC. Translated, it gives CASSRWTGRETQYF.

The chain combines TRBV7-6 with TRBJ2-2; 8 positions match TRBD2. Germline lookup yields CDR1 SGHVS and CDR2 FNYEAQ. CDR3 length: 15 residues. V gave up 7 bases and J gave up 2 bases; unmatched junction bases: 6. The CDR3: CASTILAANTGELFF. In nucleotides, the CDR3 is TGTGCCAGCACCATACTAGCGGCTAACACCGGGGAGCTGTTTTTT.

V and J are TRBV6-1 and TRBJ1-2; D possibly corresponds to TRBD1 (5 bases). Germline loops: CDR1 MNHNS, CDR2 SASEGT. Trimming took 8 bases from V and 4 from J, leaving 17 bases between them. This CDR3 region has 14 residues. CDR3 in amino acids: CASGVLDRSYGYTF. CDR3 nucleotides: TGTGCCAGCGGAGTCTTAGACAGATCCTATGGCTACACCTTC.

This chain uses TRBV5-1 with TRBJ2-5; 7 nucleotides line up with TRBD2. Trimming cost V 4 bases and J 1 base; bases outside gene matches: 7. In germline, CDR1 is SGHRS, CDR2 YFSETQ. The CDR3 is made up of 15 amino acids. The CDR3 is CASSPSPGGQETQYF. CDR3 nucleotides: TGCGCCAGCAGCCCCTCGCCGGGGGGCCAAGAGACCCAGTACTTC.

The chain has TRBV6-5 and TRBJ1-4; TRBD1 might be the D (5 bases). CDR1 is MNHEY and CDR2 is SVGAGI in the germline V gene. The V end was cut by 6 bases, the J end by 7 bases, with 18 bases between. CDR3 size: 15 residues. For the CDR3, the DNA is TGTGCCAGCAGCCCCGGCTCAGGGATGGGTGAAAAACTGTTTTTT. It translates to CASSPGSGMGEKLFF.

This clone is a singleton in its sample. The chain links TRBV11-2 to TRBJ2-3; 8 nucleotides match TRBD1. The CDR3 consists of 14 residues. After removal of 5 bases from V and 8 bases from J, the junction contained 9 bases not matched to a gene. Germline lookup yields CDR1 SGHAT and CDR2 FQNNGV. The CDR3 nucleotides are TGTGCCAGCAGCCCGGGACAGGCCTCGGGTACGCAGTATTTT. This encodes CASSPGQASGTQYF.

The V call is TRBV6-5, the J call TRBJ1-1; no reliable D call. This CDR3 has 14 residues. From germline, CDR1 is MNHEY and CDR2 SVGAGI. Trimming removed 5 bases from V and 1 base from J, with 11 bases in between. CDR3 loop: CASSTLTPNTEAFF. The CDR3 DNA is TGTGCCAGCAGTACCCTGACTCCGAACACTGAAGCTTTCTTT.

This chain connects TRBV19 to TRBJ1-1; 7 bases map to TRBD1. The V gene end was trimmed by 4 bases and the J gene end by 5 bases; junction bases not matched to a gene: 4. Germline loops: CDR1 LNHDA, CDR2 SQIVND (reference sequence). The CDR3 runs to 13 residues. As DNA, the CDR3 is TGTGCCAGTAGTAGCAGGGGGAGAACTGAAGCTTTCTTT. It yields the protein CASSSRGRTEAFF.